A single sample gave rise to the 17 T cell receptor beta chains below, sequenced in a study of T-cell reconstitution after alpha-beta-depleted transplantation in children. A library of TCRbeta sequences, prepared with unique molecular identifiers, was generated. TCRdb analysed the PCR reads with MiXCR anew, one entry per CDR3 protein. Of 600,000 to 800,000 distinct CDR3 sequences listed, roughly 13% are singletons. The specimen comprised PBMCs, sampled before TCRalphabeta/CD19-depleted stem cell transplant. These receptors came from a girl between 2 and 10 years old with congenital amegakaryocytic thrombocytopenia, due to receive a stem cell transplant.

This clonotype has only a few counts. This rearrangement joins TRBV12-3 or TRBV12-4 to TRBJ2-7, with D tentatively TRBD1 (5 bases). V lost 1 base, J lost 8 bases, and 6 bases lay in between. CDR3 length equals 11 residues. CDR3: CASSLGGKQYF. As DNA, the CDR3 is TGTGCCAGCAGTTTAGGGGGCAAGCAGTACTTC.

This clonotype was recorded many times. This chain joins TRBV20-1 and TRBJ2-1; TRBD2 aligns across 8 bases. Germline CDR1 and CDR2: DFQATT and SNEGSKA (reference sequence). The ends lost 3 bases at V and 6 bases at J; junction bases unmatched: 13. The CDR3 totals 16 residues. CDR3 DNA: TGCAGTGCTAGGGGGCTTTCAGCGGGAGAAAGCAATGAGCAGTTCTTC. Translating it yields CSARGLSAGESNEQFF.

V gene TRBV18 combines with J gene TRBJ2-5; D gene uncertain. Trimming pared 0 bases from V and 3 bases from J, leaving 5 bases between. Germline CDR1 is KGHSH and CDR2 is LQKENI. CDR3 length: 13 residues. CDR3 amino acids: CASSPPSEETQYF. The CDR3, as DNA: TGTGCCAGCTCACCACCGTCGGAAGAGACCCAGTACTTC.

This chain uses TRBV15 with TRBJ2-5; TRBD1 might be the D (5 bases). In germline, CDR1 is LNHNV, CDR2 YYDKDF (reference sequence). CDR3 size: 15 residues. Deletions cut 0 bases from V and 3 bases from J, with 11 bases between. For the CDR3, the DNA is TGTGCCACCAGCAGAGATCACGCAGGGAAAGAGACCCAGTACTTC. It codes for CATSRDHAGKETQYF.

This clonotype has a count of ten or more. The chain joins TRBV20-1 to TRBJ1-2, with D unclear. In germline, CDR1 is DFQATT, CDR2 SNEGSKA (reference sequence). CDR3 size: 9 residues. The V end lost 6 bases, the J end lost 4 bases, and 3 bases lay between the germline ends. CDR3 protein: CSAGYGYTF. The CDR3 bases are TGCAGTGCCGGCTATGGCTACACCTTC.

In its sample, this clonotype was seen many times. The chain uses TRBV12-5 and TRBJ2-7; D is unresolved. The V end lost 0 bases, the J end lost 6 bases, and 9 bases lay between the germline ends. Germline V gene sequence: CDR1 LGHNT, CDR2 FRNRAP. The CDR3 has 13 amino acids. The DNA of the CDR3 is TGTGCTAGTGGTTTGGTAGATCTGGGCGAGCAGTACTTC. It encodes CASGLVDLGEQYF. The full variable domain, rest sourced from reference TRBV12-5 and TRBJ2-7, is DARVTQTPRHKVTEMGQEVTMRCQPILGHNTVFWYRQTMMQGLELLAYFRNRAPLDDSGMPKDRFSAEMPDATLATLKIQPSEPRDSAVYFCASGLVDLGEQYFGPGTRLTVT.

The chain joins TRBV10-3 to TRBJ2-3; tentative D call: TRBD2 (6 bases). CDR3 size: 15 residues. Germline V lookup: CDR1 ENHRY, CDR2 SYGVKD. V shed 1 base and J shed 4 bases, with 12 bases lying between them. CDR3 sequence (DNA): TGTGCCATCAGTGAGTTCGTAGCGGACTCAGATACGCAGTATTTT. Protein sequence: CAISEFVADSDTQYF.

This clonotype was seen more than once but under ten times. The chain is built from TRBV12-3 or TRBV12-4 and TRBJ2-6; D unresolved. The V end was cut by 7 bases, the J end by 1 base, with 5 bases between. The CDR3 is 13 amino acids. In DNA form, the CDR3 reads TGTGCCAGCACCGGATCTGGGGCCAACGTCCTGACTTTC. Protein sequence: CASTGSGANVLTF.

This clonotype was seen a handful of times. The gene calls are TRBV4-1 and TRBJ2-5, with D perhaps TRBD2 (5 bases). Germline assignment: CDR1 MGHRA and CDR2 YSYEKL. The V end lost 1 base, the J end lost 0 bases, and 21 bases lay between the germline ends. The CDR3 runs to 19 residues. CDR3 protein: CASSQVVGNFWEYQETQYF. CDR3 coding DNA: TGCGCCAGCAGCCAAGTTGTGGGTAATTTTTGGGAGTACCAAGAGACCCAGTACTTC.

In this sample, this clonotype turned up many times. V usage is TRBV29-1 and J usage is TRBJ1-5; D possibly corresponds to TRBD1 (6 bases). Germline V gene lookup returns CDR1 SQVTM and CDR2 ANQGSEA. Trimming stripped 4 bases from V and 7 bases from J, with 14 bases between. This CDR3 is built from 13 residues. The CDR3 region has the DNA TGCAGCGTTGTATCAGGGGAGGGACAGCCCCAGCATTTT. Translated, it gives CSVVSGEGQPQHF.

A remark on this clonotype: A single base separates this from a much larger clone, so it may be a read error. The CDR3 end shows no conserved phenylalanine or tryptophan, and so a read error is likely. V is TRBV7-8 and J is TRBJ2-2; 13 positions match TRBD2. Per germline, CDR1 SGHVS and CDR2 FQNEAQ. J was trimmed by 2 bases and V by 6 bases; bases with no gene match: 6. The CDR3 contains 17 residues. CDR3 loop: CASSWGLAGSNTGELFC. In nucleotides, the CDR3 is TGTGCCAGCAGTTGGGGACTAGCGGGATCTAACACCGGGGAGCTGTTTTGT.

This clonotype has ten or more counts. The gene calls are TRBV7-2 and TRBJ2-7; 7 positions match TRBD2. The CDR3 has 14 amino acids. CDR1 is SGHTA, CDR2 FQGNSA, per germline. The V and J ends lost 3 bases and 4 bases, in that order; junction bases with no gene match: 6. CDR3 region: CASSFNLAEYEQYF. The CDR3 nucleotides are TGTGCCAGCAGCTTTAATCTAGCGGAATACGAGCAGTACTTC.

This clonotype was picked up a small number of times. This chain uses TRBV11-1 with TRBJ2-2, with D perhaps TRBD1 (6 bases). Trimming shortened V by 1 base and J by 2 bases, and 20 bases separated the two germline ends. Germline V gene data show CDR1 as SGHAT and CDR2 as FQDESV (reference sequence). CDR3 size: 19 residues. CDR3 amino acids: CASSLVRTAIMINTGELFF. The CDR3 DNA is TGTGCCAGCAGCTTAGTAAGGACAGCGATCATGATAAACACCGGGGAGCTGTTTTTT.

The rearrangement uses TRBV7-9 and TRBJ2-1; a possible D gene is TRBD2 (6 bases). The V gene's germline CDR1 is SEHNR and CDR2 FQNEAQ (reference sequence). CDR3 size: 17 residues. V dropped 5 bases and J dropped 1 base, with 18 bases sitting between them. CDR3 DNA sequence: TGTGCCAGCAGCCTGGGAAGGGACGGGAGATCCTACAATGAGCAGTTCTTC. Its protein product is CASSLGRDGRSYNEQFF. The whole variable domain, filled in from reference TRBV7-9 and TRBJ2-1, reads DTGVSQNPRHKITKRGQNVTFRCDPISEHNRLYWYRQTLGQGPEFLTYFQNEAQLEKSRLLSDRFSAERPKGSFSTLEIQRTEQGDSAMYLCASSLGRDGRSYNEQFFGPGTRLTVL.

This clonotype was recorded at least ten times. V usage is TRBV5-6 and J usage is TRBJ2-3; D is uncertain. In germline, CDR1 is SGHDT, CDR2 YYEEEE. The length of the CDR3 is 15 residues. V gave up 2 bases and J gave up 2 bases, with 12 bases separating them. The CDR3, as DNA: TGTGCCAGCAGCTTTCCTCCGACGGTCACAGATACGCAGTATTTT. This sequence encodes CASSFPPTVTDTQYF.

In its sample, this clonotype was seen a few times. J is TRBJ2-7 and V is TRBV28; D not certain. The germline CDR1 and CDR2 sequences are MDHEN and SYDVKM. The CDR3 covers 16 residues. Deletions cut 2 bases from V and 7 bases from J, with 21 bases between. DNA of the CDR3: TGTGCCAGCAGTTTACGGGTCCGTTTGACCACGCGGGAGCAGTACTTC. It codes for CASSLRVRLTTREQYF.

This clonotype was detected only a few times. V is TRBV10-3 and J is TRBJ2-3, with unresolved D. Germline loops: CDR1 ENHRY, CDR2 SYGVKD. V was clipped by 3 bases and J by 6 bases, with 22 bases between them. The CDR3 is made up of 17 amino acids. CDR3 nucleotides: TGTGCCATCAGTGACCTGGAATCAGAGAGGTGGTTTGATACGCAGTATTTT. It codes for CAISDLESERWFDTQYF.